The T cell receptor beta chain under discussion was sequenced for a study of CD8 T cells in Susac syndrome. TCR beta sequencing was performed on blood CD8+ and CD4+ T cells. RNA amounts of roughly 0.5 to 1 ug underwent reverse transcription with random hexamers. immunoSEQ multiplex PCR amplified TCR beta CDR3 across 54 Vbeta, 13 Jbeta. TCRdb used MiXCR to reprocess the immunoSEQ multiplex PCR reads, holding one entry per CDR3 protein. The data contain 200,000 to 250,000 distinct CDR3 sequences, around 90% of them seen just once; the ten biggest clones take up around 0.15%. V lost 7 bases and J 0 bases, leaving 13 bases between the germline ends. The V gene's germline CDR1 is MNHEY and CDR2 SVGAGI. The CDR3 length is 15 residues.

This chain uses TRBV6-5 with TRBJ1-5; no reliable D call. Specimen: CD8+ T cells from PBMCs. The clonotype originates from a human donor with multiple sclerosis. CDR3 protein: CASKEAADSNQPQHF. In nucleotides, the CDR3 is TGTGCCAGCAAGGAGGCAGCGGATAGCAATCAGCCCCAGCATTTT.